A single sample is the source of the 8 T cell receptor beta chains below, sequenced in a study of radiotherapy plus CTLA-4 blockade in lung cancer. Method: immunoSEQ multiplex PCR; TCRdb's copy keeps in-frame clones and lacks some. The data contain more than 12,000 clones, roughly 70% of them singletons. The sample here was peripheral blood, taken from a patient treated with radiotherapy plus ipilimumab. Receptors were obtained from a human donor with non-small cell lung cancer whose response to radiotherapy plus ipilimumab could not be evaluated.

The CDR3 sequence: CASSRRGGDSTDTQYF. CDR3 in DNA: TGTGCCAGCAGCCGAAGGGGGGGAGATAGCACAGATACGCAGTATTTT. The chain joins TRBV11-2 to TRBJ2-3, with TRBD2 as a possible D gene (7 bases). This CDR3 spans 16 amino acids. V shed 5 bases and J shed 0 bases, with 15 bases lying between them. Germline-derived CDR1 and CDR2 are SGHAT and FQNNGV.

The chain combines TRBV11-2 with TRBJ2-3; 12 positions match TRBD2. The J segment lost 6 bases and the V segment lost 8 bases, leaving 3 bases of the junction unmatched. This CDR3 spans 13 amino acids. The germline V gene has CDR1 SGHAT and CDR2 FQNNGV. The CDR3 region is CASSGLAGDTQYF. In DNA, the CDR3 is TGTGCCAGCTCAGGACTAGCGGGGGATACGCAGTATTTT.

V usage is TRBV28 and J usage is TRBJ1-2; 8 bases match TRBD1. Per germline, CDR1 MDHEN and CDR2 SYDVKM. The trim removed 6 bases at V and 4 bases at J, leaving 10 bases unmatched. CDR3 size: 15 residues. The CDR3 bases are TGTGCCAGCAGCCACGGGGACAGGACCTTCTATGGCTACACCTTC. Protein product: CASSHGDRTFYGYTF.

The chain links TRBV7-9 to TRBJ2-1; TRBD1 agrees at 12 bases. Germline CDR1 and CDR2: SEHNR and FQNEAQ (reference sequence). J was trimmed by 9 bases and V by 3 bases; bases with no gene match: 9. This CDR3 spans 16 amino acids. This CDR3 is CASSLSPGQGAAEQFF. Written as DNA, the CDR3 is TGTGCCAGCAGCTTGTCTCCGGGACAGGGGGCAGCTGAGCAGTTCTTC.

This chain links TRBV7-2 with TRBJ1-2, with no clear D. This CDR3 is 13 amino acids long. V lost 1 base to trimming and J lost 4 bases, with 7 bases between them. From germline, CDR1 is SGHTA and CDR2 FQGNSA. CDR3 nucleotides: TGTGCCAGCAGCTTAGAGGCAGGCTATGGCTACACCTTC. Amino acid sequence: CASSLEAGYGYTF.

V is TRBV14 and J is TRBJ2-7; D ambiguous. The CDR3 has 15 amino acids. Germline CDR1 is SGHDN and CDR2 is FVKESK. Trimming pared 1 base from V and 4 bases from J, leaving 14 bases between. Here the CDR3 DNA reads TGTGCCAGCAGCCAAGTCTCACAGCCCATTTACGAGCAGTACGTC. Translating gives CASSQVSQPIYEQYV.

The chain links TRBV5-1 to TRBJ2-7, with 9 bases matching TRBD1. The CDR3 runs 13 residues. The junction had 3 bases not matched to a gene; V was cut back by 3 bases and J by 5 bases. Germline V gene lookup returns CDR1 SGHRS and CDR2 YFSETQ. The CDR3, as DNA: TGCGCCAGCAGCTGGAGGACAGGGGACGAGCAGTACGTC. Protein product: CASSWRTGDEQYV.

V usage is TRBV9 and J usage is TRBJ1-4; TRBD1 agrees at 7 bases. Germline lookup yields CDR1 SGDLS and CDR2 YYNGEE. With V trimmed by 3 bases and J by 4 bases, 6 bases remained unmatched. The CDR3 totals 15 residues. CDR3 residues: CASSATGVLNEKLFF. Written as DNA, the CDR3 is TGTGCCAGCAGCGCCACAGGGGTTCTTAATGAAAAACTGTTTTTT.